This is a list of T cell receptor beta chains from one sample in a study of identical twins. From the 5' RACE reads, TCRdb called clonotypes with MiXCR, one entry per CDR3 protein. The sample lists about 790,000 distinct CDR3 sequences, around a sixth occurring once. The data also belong to a second study, concerning T cells expressing NK-cell markers.

What was sequenced was PBMCs. Source of these receptors: a woman in her late teens or twenties in good health. The CDR3 runs from the conserved cysteine through the conserved F or W. Fields, in order: V gene, J gene, clone size, CDR3 protein. Only some rows state a clone size, as once, few, many or a class for expanded clones.

>TRBV20-1|TRBJ2-3|.
CSARDRRTSTDTQYF
>TRBV7-2|TRBJ2-2|.
CASSSPREFGELFF
>TRBV20-1|TRBJ1-2|few
CSARDRESYGYTF
>TRBV6-1|TRBJ1-5|few
CASSPEGGGVWPQHF
>TRBV12-3/TRBV12-4|TRBJ1-1|many
CASSFVGSEAFF
>TRBV25-1|TRBJ2-3|.
CASSDTFPLAGYTDTQYF
>TRBV4-2|TRBJ2-1|.
CASSQSLAGFLYEQFF
>TRBV20-1|TRBJ2-7|.
CSASPRTGPNPQYF
>TRBV20-1|TRBJ2-7|.
CSASKSYEQYF
>TRBV5-1|TRBJ2-1|.
CASRYDLAGVFSRNEQFF
>TRBV18|TRBJ2-7|.
CASSQGQGMRQYF
>TRBV9|TRBJ1-1|few
CASSVSRGTEAFF
>TRBV29-1|TRBJ2-7|few
CSARQGNPYEQYF
>TRBV6-1|TRBJ1-1|many
CASIENPTGNTEAFF
>TRBV20-1|TRBJ2-7|.
CSAREIGTGAYEQYF
>TRBV4-2|TRBJ2-2|.
CASSQRTRETGELFF
>TRBV20-1|TRBJ2-7|few
CSASPGQVVYEQYF
>TRBV20-1|TRBJ2-7|.
CSAPTGSYEQYF
>TRBV7-2|TRBJ2-7|.
CASSPGQALEQYF
>TRBV20-1|TRBJ2-7|.
CSARPESEGAYEQYF
>TRBV5-1|TRBJ2-1|.
CASSLYNSGSISYNEQFF
>TRBV7-9|TRBJ2-5|.
CASSWASGPQYF
>TRBV7-6|TRBJ1-1|many
CASSPGQGMNTEAFF
>TRBV20-1|TRBJ2-3|few
CSEGGRNTQYF
>TRBV29-1|TRBJ2-7|few
CSVGRRTGAYEQYF
>TRBV5-1|TRBJ1-2|many
CASSLNSLYGYTF
>TRBV20-1|TRBJ1-1|many
CSALTGLNTEAFF
>TRBV5-1|TRBJ2-2|.
CASSLLLADNTGELFF